This T cell receptor beta chain stems from a study of T cell responses to AZD1222 COVID-19 vaccine. About the research overall: Pooled together were second doses at about 4 or about 12 weeks. Study results and limitations: White British ancestry dominated among donors, who included more females, and clonal diversity was possibly underestimated.

This clone was seen a single time. The antigen is not known. This CDR3 spans 16 amino acids. V was cut by 5 bases and J by 1 base, with 17 bases left in between. Germline CDR1 reads SGHAT; CDR2 reads FQNNGV. The table came from immunoSEQ multiplex PCR; TCRdb's copy has only in-frame clones and leaves some out. The sample lists 100,000 or so clones; around nine tenths were seen once. This chain uses TRBV11-2 with TRBJ1-1; a weak D match, TRBD1 (6 bases). This specimen consisted of peripheral blood, obtained on day 0 of AZD1222 vaccination. This TCR was sampled from an adult in good health. CDR3 loop: CASSPLTETGNTEAFF. Written as DNA, the CDR3 is TGTGCCAGCAGCCCCCTAACAGAGACAGGGAACACTGAAGCTTTCTTT.